One and the same sample provided the 24 T cell receptor beta chains below, sequenced in a study of OX40 agonist ivuxolimab in advanced cancers. The protocol was immunoSEQ multiplex PCR, while the TCRdb copy is restricted to in-frame clones and leaves out a portion. The table has 6,500 to 8,000 clones, 87% seen once. The sequenced sample was CD4+ or CD8+ T cells sorted from blood, obtained in a trial of the OX40 agonist ivuxolimab. The receptors come from an adult with an advanced solid tumor such as melanoma, head and neck, liver or kidney cancer.

The chain employs TRBV5-5 and TRBJ2-5; possibly TRBD1 for D (6 bases). Matching the DNA end better, TRBJ2-7 makes the J call doubtful. The CDR3 runs 14 residues. Germline V gives CDR1 SGHKS, CDR2 YYEKEE (reference sequence). Here the CDR3 reads CASSSPDSSYEQYF. The CDR3 nucleotides read TGTGCCAGCAGCTCACCGGACAGCTCCTACGAGCAGTACTTC.

V gene TRBV30 combines with J gene TRBJ2-7, with D perhaps TRBD2 (6 bases). CDR3 length: 12 amino acids. V was pared by 5 bases and J by 3 bases, with 11 bases between. The V gene's germline CDR1 is GTSNPN and CDR2 SVGIG (reference sequence). The CDR3 region has the DNA TGTGCCTGGGGGCTCGGGAGCTACGAGCAGTACTTC. Its protein product is CAWGLGSYEQYF.

V and J are TRBV7-2 and TRBJ2-1; 11 nucleotides agree with TRBD2. Germline trimming cut 7 bases from V and 5 bases from J; bases unmatched to any gene: 10. This CDR3 is 16 amino acids long. The V gene's germline CDR1 is SGHTA and CDR2 FQGNSA. The CDR3 region has the DNA TGTGCCAGCACCACTCGGACTAGCGGGCATCACAATGAGCAGTTCTTC. It is translated as CASTTRTSGHHNEQFF.

The rearrangement uses TRBV7-9 and TRBJ2-7; no clear D gene. Trimming took 5 bases from V and 0 from J, leaving 5 bases between them. The CDR3 sequence is 12 residues long. CDR1 and CDR2 (germline): SEHNR, FQNEAQ (reference sequence). The CDR3 here is CASSPSSYEQYF. The CDR3 nucleotides read TGTGCCAGCAGCCCCTCCTCCTACGAGCAGTACTTC.

The V call is TRBV6-5, the J call TRBJ2-1; a weak D match, TRBD2 (5 bases). Germline CDR1 and CDR2: MNHEY and SVGAGI. Deletions cut 2 bases from V and 4 bases from J, with 6 bases between. The CDR3 contains 13 residues. The CDR3 spells CASSYPGYNEQFF. The CDR3 nucleotides read TGTGCCAGCAGTTACCCGGGGTACAATGAGCAGTTCTTC.

The chain recombines TRBV28 with TRBJ2-7, with unresolved D. With 7 bases removed from V and 3 bases from J, the gap between germline ends came to 16 bases. The germline CDR1 and CDR2 sequences are MDHEN and SYDVKM. This CDR3 is 14 amino acids long. CDR3 nucleotides: TGTGCCAGCACCCCCCGTTTAGAAAGCTACGAGCAGTACTTC. It is translated as CASTPRLESYEQYF.

The chain is built from TRBV12-5 and TRBJ2-1, with D perhaps TRBD1 or TRBD2 (5 bases each). The CDR3 spans 14 residues. Per the germline V gene, CDR1 is LGHNT and CDR2 is FRNRAP. The ends were cut back, 3 bases at V and 7 bases at J, with 13 bases in the middle. CDR3: CASGLSAWGNEQFF. CDR3 nucleotides: TGTGCTAGTGGTTTATCCGCCTGGGGGAATGAGCAGTTCTTC.

The chain combines TRBV27 with TRBJ2-1, with 9 bases lining up with TRBD1. Germline V gene sequence: CDR1 MNHEY, CDR2 SMNVEV (reference sequence). The CDR3 has 15 amino acids. The V and J ends lost 3 bases and 2 bases, in that order; junction bases with no gene match: 2. Here the CDR3 reads CASSLGQGPYNEQFF. The CDR3 nucleotides read TGTGCCAGCAGTTTGGGACAGGGCCCCTACAATGAGCAGTTCTTC.

This clone came up once. V is TRBV2 and J is TRBJ1-4; D remains ambiguous. Trimming removed 4 bases from V and 0 bases from J, with 12 bases in between. This CDR3 has 16 amino acids. Germline V lookup: CDR1 SNHLY, CDR2 FYNNEI. The CDR3 nucleotides read TGTGCCAGCAGTGGGTACGAGGGATCAACTAATGAAAAACTGTTTTTT. It specifies CASSGYEGSTNEKLFF.

V and J are TRBV5-6 and TRBJ2-5; D may be TRBD1 (6 bases). V was cut by 2 bases and J by 5 bases, with 10 bases left in between. The CDR3 length is 13 residues. Germline CDR1 and CDR2: SGHDT and YYEEEE. CDR3 nucleotide sequence: TGTGCCAGCAGCTTTGGTAGGGGGGAGACCCAGTACTTC. Translating it yields CASSFGRGETQYF.

The chain combines TRBV19 with TRBJ2-1; D not resolved. V was cut by 3 bases and J by 6 bases, with 9 bases left in between. CDR3 length: 13 residues. Germline assignment: CDR1 LNHDA and CDR2 SQIVND (reference sequence). CDR3 sequence (DNA): TGTGCCAGTAGTATTCTCTCGGGCAATGAGCAGTTCTTC. It yields the protein CASSILSGNEQFF.

The CDR3 loop is CASSQEREGFYEQYF. The DNA of the CDR3 is TGCGCCAGCAGCCAAGAGCGGGAGGGGTTTTACGAGCAGTACTTC. This chain uses TRBV4-1 with TRBJ2-7; TRBD2 matches 9 bases. CDR3 length: 15 amino acids. CDR1 and CDR2 (germline): MGHRA, YSYEKL. The V and J ends lost 0 bases and 4 bases, in that order; junction bases with no gene match: 4.

V and J are TRBV2 and TRBJ2-3, with TRBD2 matching over 7 bases. With V trimmed by 6 bases and J by 0 bases, 9 bases remained unmatched. The V gene's germline CDR1 is SNHLY and CDR2 FYNNEI. This CDR3 spans 16 amino acids. The DNA of the CDR3 is TGTGCCAGCAGGCTTCCTAGCGGAACTAGCACAGATACGCAGTATTTT. This gives the protein CASRLPSGTSTDTQYF.

The chain is built from TRBV6-1 and TRBJ2-7; D is unclear. The CDR3 is made up of 14 amino acids. The V end lost 3 bases, the J end lost 3 bases, and 12 bases lay between the germline ends. The germline V gene has CDR1 MNHNS and CDR2 SASEGT. In DNA, the CDR3 is TGTGCCAGCAGTGATGGTTGGGAAGGCTACGAGCAGTACTTC. It is translated as CASSDGWEGYEQYF.

V is TRBV7-9 and J is TRBJ2-4; the D gene is possibly TRBD1 (5 bases). The CDR3 spans 15 residues. In germline, CDR1 is SEHNR, CDR2 FQNEAQ (reference sequence). V lost 7 bases and J 1 base, leaving 14 bases between the germline ends. The CDR3 loop is CASTNTGTAKNIQYF. Written as DNA, the CDR3 is TGTGCCAGCACAAATACAGGCACGGCCAAAAACATTCAGTACTTC.

The rearrangement joins TRBV6-1 to TRBJ1-1; D is possibly TRBD1 (5 bases). V was cut by 6 bases and J by 0 bases, with 11 bases left in between. CDR3 length equals 14 residues. The germline CDR1 and CDR2 sequences are MNHNS and SASEGT. CDR3 DNA sequence: TGTGCCAGCAGGGTCCGACAGATGAACACTGAAGCTTTCTTT. It translates to CASRVRQMNTEAFF.

V usage is TRBV6-6 and J usage is TRBJ2-1; no firm D call. The CDR3 extends over 14 amino acids. Trimming left V 7 bases short and J 8 bases short, with 18 bases between. Germline V gene lookup returns CDR1 MNHNY and CDR2 SVGAGI (reference sequence). Written as DNA, the CDR3 is TGTGCCAGCAACACCGGGTCCCTCTATGATGAGCAGTTCTTC. It encodes CASNTGSLYDEQFF.

The chain combines TRBV11-3 with TRBJ2-7, with D possibly being TRBD2 (5 bases). The CDR3 totals 15 residues. V gave up 1 base and J gave up 0 bases, with 10 bases separating them. The V gene's germline CDR1 is SGHNT and CDR2 YENEEA. The CDR3 is CASSLGTGSSYEQYF. The CDR3 region has the DNA TGTGCCAGCAGCTTAGGAACGGGGTCCTCCTACGAGCAGTACTTC.

The V call is TRBV4-1, the J call TRBJ2-1, with D perhaps TRBD2 (5 bases). The germline gives CDR1 MGHRA, CDR2 YSYEKL. The CDR3 is 14 amino acids. V was trimmed by 4 bases and J by 9 bases, leaving 16 bases between them. CDR3 residues: CASSPLPRASEQFF. CDR3 sequence (DNA): TGCGCCAGCAGCCCCCTCCCGAGGGCCAGTGAGCAGTTCTTC.

This chain uses TRBV19 with TRBJ2-1; unclear D gene. Germline loops: CDR1 LNHDA, CDR2 SQIVND (reference sequence). Trimming shortened V by 7 bases and J by 4 bases, and 26 bases separated the two germline ends. The CDR3 has 18 residues. The CDR3 sequence: CASTSERKLARSYNEQFF. The CDR3 DNA sequence: TGTGCCAGTACCTCGGAACGAAAATTAGCAAGATCTTACAATGAGCAGTTCTTC.

V usage is TRBV2 and J usage is TRBJ1-5, with D perhaps TRBD1 (6 bases). The germline CDR1 and CDR2 sequences are SNHLY and FYNNEI. CDR3 size: 15 residues. V lost 2 bases and J lost 6, with 14 bases in between. Here the CDR3 DNA reads TGTGCCAGCAGTGAATTTTGGGGGGCCGGTCAGCCCCAGCATTTT. This gives the protein CASSEFWGAGQPQHF.

The chain has TRBV15 and TRBJ1-4, with TRBD1 matching 10 bases. Germline assignment: CDR1 LNHNV and CDR2 YYDKDF (reference sequence). The CDR3 sequence is 15 residues long. V gave up 5 bases and J gave up 7 bases; unmatched junction bases: 7. CDR3 region: CATSDSGTGAEKLFF. The CDR3 DNA reads as TGTGCCACCAGCGACTCCGGGACAGGGGCTGAAAAACTGTTTTTT.

The V call is TRBV9, the J call TRBJ2-3; D possibly corresponds to TRBD2 (6 bases). Germline CDR1 SGDLS, CDR2 YYNGEE. Trimming pared 4 bases from V and 4 bases from J, leaving 13 bases between. The CDR3 contains 14 residues. CDR3: CASSPLGGADTQYF. The CDR3 DNA reads TGTGCCAGCAGCCCTCTGGGGGGTGCAGATACGCAGTATTTT.

This clone was seen only once. The V call is TRBV6-1, the J call TRBJ2-7; 7 bases line up with TRBD2. The J segment lost 0 bases and the V segment lost 2 bases, leaving 4 bases of the junction unmatched. Per the germline V gene, CDR1 is MNHNS and CDR2 is SASEGT. The CDR3 consists of 15 residues. The CDR3 reads CASSESGGSSYEQYF. CDR3 in DNA: TGTGCCAGCAGTGAAAGTGGCGGGAGCTCCTACGAGCAGTACTTC.